A selection of T cell receptor beta chains follows, all from one sample in a study of regulatory T cells in long-lasting Graves disease. MiXCR was run by TCRdb on the multiplex PCR reads, yielding one entry per CDR3 protein. This sample has hundreds of thousands of distinct CDR3 sequences, with roughly 15% found just once. These data were also reused for a study on T cells in Graves' hyperthyroidism and ophthalmopathy.

Sequencing was performed on peripheral blood mononuclear cells (PBMCs), taken at new diagnosis, from a patient treated with antithyroid drugs. The receptors shown here come from a woman in her thirties with Graves disease. Both conserved end residues are part of each CDR3. D genes are given only for firm matches.

j_gene,v_gene,d_gene,CDR3aa
TRBJ2-3,TRBV6-1,TRBD2,CASSRSSGRSTDTQYF
TRBJ1-5,TRBV6-1,-,CASSTSGFGNQPQHF
TRBJ2-5,TRBV27,TRBD1,CASSLSGTGHETQYF
TRBJ1-1,TRBV7-3,-,CASSLTSGVGTVAFF
TRBJ2-7,TRBV5-1,TRBD1,CASSFRQGPTYEQYF
TRBJ2-3,TRBV7-7,TRBD2,CASSPIAGGGTDTQYF
TRBJ1-6,TRBV7-9,-,CASSLDVNSPLHF
TRBJ2-1,TRBV7-9,TRBD2,CASSPTSGGGNEQFF
TRBJ1-4,TRBV3-1,-,CASSAGREKLFF
TRBJ1-1,TRBV28,-,CASSLWGGLEGAFF
TRBJ1-1,TRBV6-9,-,CASSYNSGNTEAFF
TRBJ2-3,TRBV12-3/TRBV12-4,-,CASSLSGGTDTQYF
TRBJ2-1,TRBV2,-,CASSEGVYSGRDEQFF
TRBJ2-3,TRBV4-1,-,CASSQDPSAGTDTQYF
TRBJ1-6,TRBV6-1,-,CASAKTGAYSPLHF
TRBJ1-5,TRBV20-1,-,CSASQLGDQPQHF
TRBJ2-6,TRBV5-1,-,CASSPGYHSGANVLTF
TRBJ2-7,TRBV28,TRBD2,CASSLSLDNPGTRSFYEQYF
TRBJ1-3,TRBV6-5,-,CASSYSDSHSGNTIYF
TRBJ1-4,TRBV3-1,TRBD1,CASSLPGQARREKLFF
TRBJ2-5,TRBV11-1,-,CASSTQETQHF
TRBJ1-2,TRBV6-1,TRBD1,CAGSERGQEVPYGGYTF
TRBJ2-7,TRBV6-1,-,CASSPPWASYEQYF
TRBJ2-2,TRBV5-1,-,CASSLAESDTGELFF
TRBJ2-7,TRBV5-1,-,CASSLLPTNHEQYF
TRBJ2-3,TRBV12-3/TRBV12-4,TRBD2,CASVAGGTDTQYF
TRBJ2-3,TRBV2,-,CASSVGTVTDTQYF
TRBJ2-5,TRBV6-1,TRBD2,CASSTAGLPGRETQYF
TRBJ1-1,TRBV18,-,CASSRDMNTEAFF
TRBJ2-7,TRBV11-2,TRBD1,CASSHRLNRGLREQYF
TRBJ2-7,TRBV3-1,-,CASSQVAGSSYEQYF
TRBJ1-1,TRBV28,TRBD1,CASSLYRGLNTEAFF
TRBJ2-7,TRBV19,TRBD1,CASSTPGTGKREQYF
TRBJ1-3,TRBV3-1,-,CASSRPSGFGNTIYF
TRBJ1-2,TRBV6-5,-,CASSYGRVHTF
TRBJ1-1,TRBV15,-,CATSSAGRGAEAFF
TRBJ2-1,TRBV11-2,TRBD2,CASSDSGRALFEQFF
TRBJ1-1,TRBV12-3/TRBV12-4,-,CASRFTTATEAFF
TRBJ1-1,TRBV7-8,-,CASSLAPMVGTEAFF
TRBJ1-6,TRBV30,-,CAWSVRSWDYSPLHF
TRBJ2-1,TRBV7-9,-,CASSLGLAEQFF
TRBJ2-3,TRBV20-1,-,CSAGSFEGEFQSDTQYF
TRBJ2-7,TRBV7-9,TRBD1,CASTQGGQGLGEQCF
TRBJ2-7,TRBV4-2,-,CASSPEQNSFFYEQYF
TRBJ2-7,TRBV10-3,-,CAISRQAINSYEQYF
TRBJ1-1,TRBV10-2,TRBD1,CASSETGGPTEAFF
TRBJ2-3,TRBV11-2,-,CASSLVGGLGVTQYF
TRBJ2-3,TRBV3-1,-,CAAGGFSTDTQYF
TRBJ1-2,TRBV6-1,TRBD1,CASSGGDRGSGNYGYTF
TRBJ2-7,TRBV7-9,-,CASSLARGTEQYF
TRBJ2-5,TRBV10-1,TRBD2,CASSESLASGSSETQYF
TRBJ2-3,TRBV7-3,TRBD2,CASSPRPSGSSSTQYF
TRBJ1-2,TRBV2,-,CASSNFGMNGYTF
TRBJ2-7,TRBV6-1,TRBD2,CASSPTGTSSGEQYF
TRBJ1-5,TRBV7-8,TRBD1,CASSLGYRGGNQPQHF
TRBJ2-1,TRBV5-4,TRBD1,CASSLLDREYSLF
TRBJ2-5,TRBV12-3/TRBV12-4,TRBD1,CASRRGQGEDQETQYF
TRBJ1-5,TRBV12-3/TRBV12-4,-,CASSSLINQPQHF
TRBJ1-6,TRBV19,-,CASSLRETYNSPLHF
TRBJ1-1,TRBV7-8,-,CASSLYTPLEAFF